This TCR beta chain was sequenced in a study of cytomegalovirus exposure and HLA in healthy donors. This clone is a singleton in its sample. Its antigen is still unknown. PCR was performed using 60 Vbeta and 13 Jbeta primers. Assay used: immunoSEQ multiplex PCR; TCRdb lists only in-frame clones, some missing. The sample has about 130,000 clones; 60% to 85% are singletons. From germline, CDR1 is GTSNPN and CDR2 SVGIG (reference sequence). The CDR3 is 13 residues long. Trimming removed 4 bases from V and 9 bases from J; junction bases left unmatched: 7. Study observations and caveats: After further analysis at a later stage, 16,951 TCR beta sequences were associated with HLA alleles at 0.05 false discovery rate.

The clonotype comes from a female donor in good health and CMV-seronegative. The chain combines TRBV30 with TRBJ2-1, with 9 positions matching TRBD1. Material for sequencing was PBMCs. CDR3 sequence (DNA): TGTGCCTGGAAGGGACAGGGATTGGGTGAGCAGTTCTTC. This codes for CAWKGQGLGEQFF.